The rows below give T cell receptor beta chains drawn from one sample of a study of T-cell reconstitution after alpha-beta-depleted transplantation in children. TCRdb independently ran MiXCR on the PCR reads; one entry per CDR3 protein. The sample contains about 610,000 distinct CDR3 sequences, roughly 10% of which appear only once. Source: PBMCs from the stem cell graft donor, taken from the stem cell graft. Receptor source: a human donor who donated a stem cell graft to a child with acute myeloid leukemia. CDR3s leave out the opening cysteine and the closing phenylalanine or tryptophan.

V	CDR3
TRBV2	ASETFYGYT
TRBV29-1	SVGGQGRNQPQH
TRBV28	TSSFREQF
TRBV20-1	SVWAGGRNSYEQY
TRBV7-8	ASSSTGGTGQPQH
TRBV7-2	ASSFGTVFSYEQY
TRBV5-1	ASTVGQAANEKLF
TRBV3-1	ASSQGGRRTDTQY
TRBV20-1	SAREAGRAPGFQETQY
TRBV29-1	SVEDRVGETQY
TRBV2	ASSDEGTYGWVGFLQPQH
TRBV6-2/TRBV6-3	ASSPRDYLYEQY
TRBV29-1	SGHRDVEQY
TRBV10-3	AISVTGAGGYNEQF
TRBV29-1	SVRTADNQPQH
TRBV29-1	SVRSGLDYGYT
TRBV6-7	ASSYPQTGSLPNTGELF
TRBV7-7	ASSPSTGTEAF
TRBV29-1	SVESGGGGRTDTQY
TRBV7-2	ASSSWGSINTIY
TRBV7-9	ASSPPAAGAGELF
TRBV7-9	ASSEGAQPQH
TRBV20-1	SARPLRGLDNQPQH
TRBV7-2	ASSLADGAGYEQY
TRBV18	ASSPPRLGSSYNEQF
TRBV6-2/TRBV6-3	ASRQRSGNSYEQY
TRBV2	ASRATSGLTGELF
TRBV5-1	ASSLVGTSETDTQY
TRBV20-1	SARDYSGQGGLRNTIY
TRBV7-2	ASSLRVSTEAF
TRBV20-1	SARRGQIRTDTQY
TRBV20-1	SASGRGALMNTEAF
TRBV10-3	AISDDPGGQETQY
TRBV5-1	ASSRSSLGTGGMETQY
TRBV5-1	ASSSRLAQQETQY
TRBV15	ATSRGTSIETQY
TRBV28	ALTASHGSYEQY
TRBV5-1	ASSLVLAASAYEQY
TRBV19	ASIQSGLAGGQNIQY
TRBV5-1	ASSLGTAAEAF
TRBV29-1	SVELGGRVKRNIQY
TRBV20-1	SAPPIWASADTQY
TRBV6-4	ASSDSTLFGELF
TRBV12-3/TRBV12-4	ASSRQTPTGLGGYT
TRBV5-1	ASSPRSSGANVLT